The 5 T cell receptor beta chains listed next were all sequenced from one sample in a study of blood T cells in healthy people across ages. PCR was performed a second time for about 6 to 12 cycles using a sample-barcoded 5' primer and a J-beta primer mix. TCRdb reanalysed the 5' RACE reads using MiXCR and keeps one entry per CDR3 protein. The repertoire holds 700,000 to 950,000 distinct CDR3 sequences, with roughly 64% as singletons. Sequencing used blood. Source of these receptors: a man aged 30 to 39 in good health.

The CDR3 nucleotides read TGTGCCAGCAGTTACACAGACAGGTCCAATCAGCCCCAGCATTTT. Translating it yields CASSYTDRSNQPQHF. This chain joins TRBV6-6 and TRBJ1-5; tentative D call: TRBD1 (6 bases). The CDR3 extends over 15 amino acids. Per germline, CDR1 MNHNY and CDR2 SVGAGI (reference sequence). Trimming took off 2 bases at V and 3 bases at J, with 11 bases between the two ends.

V and J are TRBV7-8 and TRBJ1-6; the D gene is possibly TRBD1 (5 bases). Germline values: CDR1 SGHVS, CDR2 FQNEAQ. The CDR3 is 14 amino acids. Trimming removed 6 bases at V and 8 bases at J, with 14 bases between. CDR3 bases: TGTGCCAGCAGGATGGGGCGCGCAGATTCACCCCTCCACTTT. Its translation: CASRMGRADSPLHF.

V is TRBV24-1 and J is TRBJ1-2; tentatively, D is TRBD1 (6 bases). The CDR3 is 15 residues long. V lost 7 bases and J 6 bases, leaving 20 bases between the germline ends. Germline V gene data show CDR1 as KGHDR and CDR2 as SFDVKD. The CDR3 DNA sequence: TGTGCCACCAGCCCTGGGGGCCCCCCGTGGAATGGCTACACCTTC. Amino acid sequence: CATSPGGPPWNGYTF.

This chain joins TRBV15 and TRBJ2-1, with a weak D call TRBD2 (5 bases). The CDR3 has 17 residues. Germline CDR1 is LNHNV and CDR2 is YYDKDF (reference sequence). Trimming shortened V by 1 base and J by 5 bases, and 18 bases separated the two germline ends. The CDR3 loop reads CATSRGRLGVGNNEQFF. Written as DNA, the CDR3 is TGTGCCACCAGCAGAGGAAGGTTGGGAGTCGGGAACAATGAGCAGTTCTTC.

The rearrangement links TRBV7-2 to TRBJ2-3; possible D gene TRBD1, 6 bases. The germline CDR1 and CDR2 sequences are SGHTA and FQGNSA. Between the trimmed V and J ends, which lost 5 bases and 2 bases, there was a span of 14 bases. CDR3 length: 15 residues. DNA for the CDR3: TGTGCCAGCAGCCGAAGGGGGTACCACACAGATACGCAGTATTTT. It translates to CASSRRGYHTDTQYF.